This T cell receptor (beta chain) comes out of a study of T-cell reconstitution after alpha-beta-depleted transplantation in children (dated by TCRdb to about 2016). About the investigation overall: T-cell immune reconstitution after TCRalphabeta/CD19-depleted allogeneic hematopoietic cell transplantation in children was quantitatively tracked in the study by means of TCR repertoire profiling.

Overall study outcomes, separate from this receptor: Hyperexpanded clone frequencies declined over subsequent months; after one year, T-cell counts and TCRbeta diversity were mostly attributed to newly produced T cells. In some patients, high TCRbeta diversity at day 60 was attributed to recipient T cells and intrathymic progenitors that had survived conditioning. The apparently early alphabetaT-cell count recovery about two months after transplant was reportedly dependent on only several hundred rapidly expanded clones derived from non-depleted graft cells.

The table lists this clonotype with many counts. What antigen it recognizes has not been identified. It has no much larger one-base neighbor in the sample; base qualities were not kept. In light of the paper, this sample's treatment or condition label describes: allogeneic hematopoietic cell transplantation with graft depleted of TCRalphabeta T cells and CD19 B cells. Transplant recipients were children who received TCRalphabeta/CD19-depleted allogeneic hematopoietic cell grafts. V is reduced by 7 bases and J by 2 bases, leaving a spacing of 23 bases between them. From cysteine to phenylalanine, the CDR3 is 17 amino acids long. The sequence is cut down to CDR3 DNA, 51 bases in frame from base 1. Libraries were built with PCR. The sequencer was an Illumina HiSeq 2500. Molecular barcoding was employed in the preparation of TCR libraries, with unique molecular identifiers being used to normalize TCRbeta repertoire quantification. Using fastp trimming at Q25 and MiXCR clonotype assembly, TCRdb reanalyzed the public sequencing data and kept in-frame beta chains. Each record represents a unique CDR3 protein, reported with the most common genes and DNA among its rows. The sample records about 580,000 distinct CDR3 sequences, under 30% of which are singletons. The ten largest make up 13% to 15% of the sample.

The material sequenced was PBMCs, mostly from graft donor cells, taken 360 days after TCRalphabeta/CD19-depleted stem cell transplant. This clonotype was obtained from a boy less than two years old who had a stem cell transplant for acute myeloid leukemia, so the T cells may come from the graft donor. The rearrangement joined TRBV12-3 or TRBV12-4 to TRBJ2-5; TRBD1 is a weak D gene call, 9 bases matching. For the CDR3, the sequence is CASISGGDRVAQETQYF. The sequenced DNA: TGTGCCAGCATCTCGGGGGGGGACAGGGTCGCACAAGAGACCCAGTACTTC.